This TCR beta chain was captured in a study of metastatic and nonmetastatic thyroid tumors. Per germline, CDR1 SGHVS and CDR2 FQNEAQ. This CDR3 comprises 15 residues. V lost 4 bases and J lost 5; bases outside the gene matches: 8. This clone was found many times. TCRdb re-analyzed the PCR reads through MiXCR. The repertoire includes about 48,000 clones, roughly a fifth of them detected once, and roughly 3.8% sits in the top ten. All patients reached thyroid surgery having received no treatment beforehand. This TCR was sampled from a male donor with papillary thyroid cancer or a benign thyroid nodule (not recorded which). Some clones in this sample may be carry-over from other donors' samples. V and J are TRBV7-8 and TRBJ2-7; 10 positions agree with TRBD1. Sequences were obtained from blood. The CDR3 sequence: CASSSRDRGGHEQYF. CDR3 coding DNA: TGTGCCAGCAGCTCCCGGGACAGGGGCGGCCACGAGCAGTACTTC.